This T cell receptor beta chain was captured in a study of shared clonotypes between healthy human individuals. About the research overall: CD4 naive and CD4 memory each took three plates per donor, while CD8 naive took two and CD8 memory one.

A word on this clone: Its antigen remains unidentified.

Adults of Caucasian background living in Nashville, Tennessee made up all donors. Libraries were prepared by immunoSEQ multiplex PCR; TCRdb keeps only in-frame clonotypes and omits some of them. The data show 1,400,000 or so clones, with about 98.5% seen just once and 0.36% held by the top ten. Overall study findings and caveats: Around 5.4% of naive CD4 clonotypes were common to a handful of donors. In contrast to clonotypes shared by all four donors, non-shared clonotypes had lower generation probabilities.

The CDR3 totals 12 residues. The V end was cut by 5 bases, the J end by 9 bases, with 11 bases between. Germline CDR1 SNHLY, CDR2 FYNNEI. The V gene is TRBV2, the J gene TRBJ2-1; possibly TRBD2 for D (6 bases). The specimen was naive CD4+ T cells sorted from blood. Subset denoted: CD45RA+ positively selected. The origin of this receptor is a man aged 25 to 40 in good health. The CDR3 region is CASSLGGGEQFF. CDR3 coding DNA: TGTGCCAGCAGTCTGGGGGGTGGTGAGCAGTTCTTC.